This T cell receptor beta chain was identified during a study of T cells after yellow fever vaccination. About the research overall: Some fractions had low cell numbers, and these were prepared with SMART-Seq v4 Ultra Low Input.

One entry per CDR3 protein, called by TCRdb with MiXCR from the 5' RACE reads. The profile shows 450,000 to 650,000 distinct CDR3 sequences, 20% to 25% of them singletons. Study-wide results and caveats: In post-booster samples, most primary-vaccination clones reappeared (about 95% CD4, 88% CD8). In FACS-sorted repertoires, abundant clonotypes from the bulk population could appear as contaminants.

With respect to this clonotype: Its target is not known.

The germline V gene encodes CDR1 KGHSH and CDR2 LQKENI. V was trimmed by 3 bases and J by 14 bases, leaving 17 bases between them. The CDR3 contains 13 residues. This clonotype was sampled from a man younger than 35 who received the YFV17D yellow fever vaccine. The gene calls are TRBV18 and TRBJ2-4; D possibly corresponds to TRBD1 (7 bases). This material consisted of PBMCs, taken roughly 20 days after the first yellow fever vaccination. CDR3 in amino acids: CASSPQEGGQEYF. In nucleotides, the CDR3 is TGTGCCAGCTCACCCCAGGAGGGAGGACAGGAGTACTTC.